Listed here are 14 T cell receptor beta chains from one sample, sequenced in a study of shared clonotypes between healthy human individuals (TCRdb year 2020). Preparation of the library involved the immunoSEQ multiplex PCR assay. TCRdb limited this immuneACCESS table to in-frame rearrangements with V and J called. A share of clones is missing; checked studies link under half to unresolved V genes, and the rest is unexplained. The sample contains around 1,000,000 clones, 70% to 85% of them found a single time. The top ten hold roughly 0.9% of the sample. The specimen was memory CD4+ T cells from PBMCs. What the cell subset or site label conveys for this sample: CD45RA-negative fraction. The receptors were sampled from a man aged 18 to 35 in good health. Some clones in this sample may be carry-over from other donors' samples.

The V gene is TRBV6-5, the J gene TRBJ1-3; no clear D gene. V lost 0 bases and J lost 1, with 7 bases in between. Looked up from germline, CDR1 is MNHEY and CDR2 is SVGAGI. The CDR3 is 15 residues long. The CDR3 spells CASSYSHGSGNTIYF. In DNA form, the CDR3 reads TGTGCCAGCAGTTACTCACACGGGTCTGGAAACACCATATATTTT.

The CDR3 region is CASSLFSGTSSYEQYF. CDR3 bases: TGTGCCAGCAGCCTTTTCTCCGGGACTAGCTCCTACGAGCAGTACTTC. The V gene is TRBV14, the J gene TRBJ2-7; the match to TRBD2 covers 8 bases. The trim removed 4 bases at V and 0 bases at J, leaving 8 bases unmatched. The CDR3 runs 16 residues. CDR1 and CDR2 (germline): SGHDN, FVKESK.

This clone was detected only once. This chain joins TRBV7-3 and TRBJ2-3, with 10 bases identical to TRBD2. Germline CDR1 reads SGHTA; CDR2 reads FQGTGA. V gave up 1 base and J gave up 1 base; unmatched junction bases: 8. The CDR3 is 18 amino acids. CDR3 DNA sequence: TGTGCCAGCAGCTTAATGGGGGCTAGCGGGAGCCGCACAGATACGCAGTATTTT. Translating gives CASSLMGASGSRTDTQYF.

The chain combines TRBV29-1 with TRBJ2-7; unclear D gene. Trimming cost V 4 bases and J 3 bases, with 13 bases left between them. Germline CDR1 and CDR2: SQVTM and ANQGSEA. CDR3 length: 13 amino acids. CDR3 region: CSVVLFLGYEQYF. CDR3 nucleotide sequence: TGCAGCGTTGTTCTGTTTCTGGGCTACGAGCAGTACTTC.

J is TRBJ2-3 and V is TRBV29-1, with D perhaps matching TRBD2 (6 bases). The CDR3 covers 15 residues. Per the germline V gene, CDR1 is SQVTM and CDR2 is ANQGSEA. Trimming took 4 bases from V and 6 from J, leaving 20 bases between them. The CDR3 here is CSVVAPAGNRDTQYF. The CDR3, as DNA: TGCAGCGTTGTGGCCCCAGCGGGTAATCGGGATACGCAGTATTTT.

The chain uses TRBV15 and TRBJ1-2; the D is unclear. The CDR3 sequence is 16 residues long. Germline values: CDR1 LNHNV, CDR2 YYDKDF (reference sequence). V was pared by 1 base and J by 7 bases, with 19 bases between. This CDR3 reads CATSRAQAESSAGYTF. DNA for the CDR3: TGTGCCACCAGCAGAGCTCAGGCGGAGAGCTCGGCTGGCTACACCTTC.

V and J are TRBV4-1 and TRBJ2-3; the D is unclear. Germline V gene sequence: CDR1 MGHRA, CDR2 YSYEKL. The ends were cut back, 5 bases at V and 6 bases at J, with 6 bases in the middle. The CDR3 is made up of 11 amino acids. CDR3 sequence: CASSMSDTQYF. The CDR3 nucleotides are TGCGCCAGCAGCATGTCGGATACGCAGTATTTT.

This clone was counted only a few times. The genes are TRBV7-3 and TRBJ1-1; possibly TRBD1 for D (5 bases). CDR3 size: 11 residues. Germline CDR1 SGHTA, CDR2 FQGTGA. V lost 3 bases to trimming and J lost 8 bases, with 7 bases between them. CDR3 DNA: TGTGCCAGCAGCTTTGGGGGGGAAGCTTTCTTT. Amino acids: CASSFGGEAFF.

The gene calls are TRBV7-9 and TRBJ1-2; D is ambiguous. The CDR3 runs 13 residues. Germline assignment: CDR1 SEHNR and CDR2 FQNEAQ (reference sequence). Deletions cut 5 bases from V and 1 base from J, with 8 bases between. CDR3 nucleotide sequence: TGTGCCAGCAGCCAGACGGTTAACTATGGCTACACCTTC. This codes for CASSQTVNYGYTF.

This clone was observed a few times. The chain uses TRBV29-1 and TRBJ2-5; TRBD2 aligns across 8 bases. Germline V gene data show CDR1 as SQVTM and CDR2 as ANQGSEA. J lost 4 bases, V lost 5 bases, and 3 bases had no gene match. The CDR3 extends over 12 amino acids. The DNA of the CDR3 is TGCAGCGTTTTAGCGGGATCAGAGACCCAGTACTTC. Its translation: CSVLAGSETQYF.

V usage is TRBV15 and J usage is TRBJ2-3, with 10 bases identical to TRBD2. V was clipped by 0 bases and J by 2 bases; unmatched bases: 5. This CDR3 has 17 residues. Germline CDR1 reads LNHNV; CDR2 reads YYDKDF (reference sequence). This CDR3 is CATSRDLAGAITDTQYF. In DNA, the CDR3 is TGTGCCACCAGCAGAGATCTAGCGGGAGCGATCACAGATACGCAGTATTTT.

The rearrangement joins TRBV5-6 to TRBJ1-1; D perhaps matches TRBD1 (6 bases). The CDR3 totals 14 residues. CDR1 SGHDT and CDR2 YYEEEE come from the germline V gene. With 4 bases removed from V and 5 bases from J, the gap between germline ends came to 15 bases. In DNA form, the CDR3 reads TGTGCCAGCAGCACCACAGGGAAATCGACTGAAGCTTTCTTT. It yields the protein CASSTTGKSTEAFF.

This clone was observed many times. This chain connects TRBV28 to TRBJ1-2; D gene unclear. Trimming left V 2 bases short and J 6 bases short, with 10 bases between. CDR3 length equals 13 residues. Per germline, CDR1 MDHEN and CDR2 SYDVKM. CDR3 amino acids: CASSLGRPDGYTF. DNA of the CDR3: TGTGCCAGCAGTTTAGGACGGCCTGATGGCTACACCTTC.

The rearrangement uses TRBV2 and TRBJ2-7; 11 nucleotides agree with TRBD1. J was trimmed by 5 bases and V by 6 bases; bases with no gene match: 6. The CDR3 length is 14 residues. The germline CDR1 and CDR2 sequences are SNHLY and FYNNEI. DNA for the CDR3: TGTGCCAGCAGACCCGGGACAGGGGGAGACGAGCAGTACTTC. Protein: CASRPGTGGDEQYF.